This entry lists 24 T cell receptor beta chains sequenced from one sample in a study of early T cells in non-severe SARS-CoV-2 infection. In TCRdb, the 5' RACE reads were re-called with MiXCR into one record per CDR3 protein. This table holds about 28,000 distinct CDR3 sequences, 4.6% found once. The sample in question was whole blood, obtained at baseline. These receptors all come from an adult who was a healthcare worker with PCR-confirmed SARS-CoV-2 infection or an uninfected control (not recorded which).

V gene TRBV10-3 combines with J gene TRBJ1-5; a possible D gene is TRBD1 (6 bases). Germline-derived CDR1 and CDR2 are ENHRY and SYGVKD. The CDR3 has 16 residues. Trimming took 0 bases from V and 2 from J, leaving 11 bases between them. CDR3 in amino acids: CAISESRTVGNQPQHF. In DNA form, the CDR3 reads TGTGCCATCAGTGAGTCGAGGACAGTTGGCAATCAGCCCCAGCATTTT.

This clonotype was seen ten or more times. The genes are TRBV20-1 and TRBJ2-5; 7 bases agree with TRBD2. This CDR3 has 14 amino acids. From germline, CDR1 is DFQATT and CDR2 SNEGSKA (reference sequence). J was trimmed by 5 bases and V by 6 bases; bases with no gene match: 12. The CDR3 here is CSALGLVLEETQYF. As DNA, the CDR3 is TGCAGTGCACTCGGACTAGTTCTCGAGGAGACCCAGTACTTC.

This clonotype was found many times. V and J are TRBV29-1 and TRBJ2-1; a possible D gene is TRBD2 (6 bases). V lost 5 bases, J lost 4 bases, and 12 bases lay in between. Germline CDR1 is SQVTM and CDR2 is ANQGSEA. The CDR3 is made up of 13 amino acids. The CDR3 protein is CSVSLGGYNEQFF. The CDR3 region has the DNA TGCAGCGTTTCCCTCGGGGGATACAATGAGCAGTTCTTC.

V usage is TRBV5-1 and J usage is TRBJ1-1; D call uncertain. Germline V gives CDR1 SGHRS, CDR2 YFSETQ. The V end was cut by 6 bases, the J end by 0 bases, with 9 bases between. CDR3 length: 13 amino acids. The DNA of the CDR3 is TGCGCCAGCACCGCGGAATTGAACACTGAAGCTTTCTTT. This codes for CASTAELNTEAFF.

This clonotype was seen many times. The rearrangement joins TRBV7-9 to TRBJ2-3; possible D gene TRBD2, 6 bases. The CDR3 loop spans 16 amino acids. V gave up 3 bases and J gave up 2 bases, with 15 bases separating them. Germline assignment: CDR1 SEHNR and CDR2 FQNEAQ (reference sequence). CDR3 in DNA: TGTGCCAGCAGCTTTTGGGGGACTGGCCTCACAGATACGCAGTATTTT. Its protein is CASSFWGTGLTDTQYF.

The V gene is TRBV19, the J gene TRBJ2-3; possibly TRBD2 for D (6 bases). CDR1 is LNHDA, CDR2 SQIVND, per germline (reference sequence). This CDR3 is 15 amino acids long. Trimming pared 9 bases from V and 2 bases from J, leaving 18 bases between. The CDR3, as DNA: TGTGCCAGCCATGCCCCGCGGGACGCCACAGATACGCAGTATTTT. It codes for CASHAPRDATDTQYF. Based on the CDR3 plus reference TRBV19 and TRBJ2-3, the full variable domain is DGGITQSPKYLFRKEGQNVTLSCEQNLNHDAMYWYRQDPGQGLRLIYYSQIVNDFQKGDIAEGYSVSREKKESFPLTVTSAQKNPTAFYLCASHAPRDATDTQYFGPGTRLTVL.

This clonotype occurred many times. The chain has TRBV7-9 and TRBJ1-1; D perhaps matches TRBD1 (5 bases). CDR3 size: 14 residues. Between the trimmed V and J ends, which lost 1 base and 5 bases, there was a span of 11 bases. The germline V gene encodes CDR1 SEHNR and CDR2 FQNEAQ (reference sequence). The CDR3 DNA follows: TGTGCCAGCAGCTTAGGGCAACAGGCGACTGAAGCTTTCTTT. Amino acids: CASSLGQQATEAFF.

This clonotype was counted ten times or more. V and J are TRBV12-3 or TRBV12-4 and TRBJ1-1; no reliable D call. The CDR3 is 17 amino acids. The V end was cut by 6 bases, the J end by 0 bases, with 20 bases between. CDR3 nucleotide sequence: TGTGCCAGCAGCCGCCGGGCGGGTTCCACGGTGAACACTGAAGCTTTCTTT. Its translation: CASSRRAGSTVNTEAFF.

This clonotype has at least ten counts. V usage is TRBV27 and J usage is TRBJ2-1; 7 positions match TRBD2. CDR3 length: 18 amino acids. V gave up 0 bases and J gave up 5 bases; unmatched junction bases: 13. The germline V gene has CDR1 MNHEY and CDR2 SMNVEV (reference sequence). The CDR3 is CASSLSGQGAGENNEQFF. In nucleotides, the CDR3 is TGTGCCAGCAGTTTATCGGGTCAGGGCGCGGGGGAAAACAATGAGCAGTTCTTC.

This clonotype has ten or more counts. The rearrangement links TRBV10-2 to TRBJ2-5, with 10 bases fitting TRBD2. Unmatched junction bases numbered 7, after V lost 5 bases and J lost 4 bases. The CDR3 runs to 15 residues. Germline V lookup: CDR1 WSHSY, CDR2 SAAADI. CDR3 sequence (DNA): TGCGCCAGCAGTCAGAGCGGGGGGGAGGGAGAGACCCAGTACTTC. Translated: CASSQSGGEGETQYF.

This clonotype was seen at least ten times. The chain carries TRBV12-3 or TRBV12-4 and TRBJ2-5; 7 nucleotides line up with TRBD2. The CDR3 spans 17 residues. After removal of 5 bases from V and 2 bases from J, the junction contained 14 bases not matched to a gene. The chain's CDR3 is CASSPALVSGVQETQYF. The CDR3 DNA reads TGTGCCAGCAGTCCCGCTCTCGTGAGCGGGGTACAAGAGACCCAGTACTTC.

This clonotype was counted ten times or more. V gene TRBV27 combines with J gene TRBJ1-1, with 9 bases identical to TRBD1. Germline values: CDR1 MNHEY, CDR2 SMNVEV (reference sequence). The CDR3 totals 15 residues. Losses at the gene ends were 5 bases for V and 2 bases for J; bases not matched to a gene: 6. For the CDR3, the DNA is TGTGCCAGCAGTCACCTGGGACAGGGAAACACTGAAGCTTTCTTT. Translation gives CASSHLGQGNTEAFF.

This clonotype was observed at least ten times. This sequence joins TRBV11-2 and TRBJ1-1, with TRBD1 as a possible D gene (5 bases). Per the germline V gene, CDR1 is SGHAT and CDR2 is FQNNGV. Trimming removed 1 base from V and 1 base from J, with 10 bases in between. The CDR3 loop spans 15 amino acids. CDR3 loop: CASSLVWGSNTEAFF. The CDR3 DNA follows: TGTGCCAGCAGCTTAGTTTGGGGGTCGAACACTGAAGCTTTCTTT.

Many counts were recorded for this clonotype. CDR3 DNA sequence: TGTGCCAGCAGCTTTGGGATGACAGGGAAGAATCAGCCCCAGCATTTT. Amino acid sequence: CASSFGMTGKNQPQHF. J is TRBJ1-5 and V is TRBV7-3, with 7 bases identical to TRBD1. Unmatched junction bases numbered 9, after V lost 3 bases and J lost 4 bases. The CDR3 sequence is 16 residues long. Germline values: CDR1 SGHTA, CDR2 FQGTGA.

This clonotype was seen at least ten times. This CDR3 reads CATSRATGIETQYF. The CDR3 DNA follows: TGTGCCACCAGCAGAGCTACAGGGATAGAGACCCAGTACTTC. The chain carries TRBV15 and TRBJ2-5, with D tentatively TRBD1 (6 bases). V was trimmed by 1 base and J by 4 bases, leaving 10 bases between them. The CDR3 has 14 residues. Germline-derived CDR1 and CDR2 are LNHNV and YYDKDF (reference sequence).

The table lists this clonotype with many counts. The CDR3 nucleotides read TGTGCCAGCAGCCTCGTGGAGGGAACTGAAGCTTTCTTT. This sequence encodes CASSLVEGTEAFF. The gene calls are TRBV11-2 and TRBJ1-1; D is uncertain. The CDR3 is 13 residues long. The V end was cut by 5 bases, the J end by 5 bases, with 12 bases between. CDR1 is SGHAT, CDR2 FQNNGV, per germline.

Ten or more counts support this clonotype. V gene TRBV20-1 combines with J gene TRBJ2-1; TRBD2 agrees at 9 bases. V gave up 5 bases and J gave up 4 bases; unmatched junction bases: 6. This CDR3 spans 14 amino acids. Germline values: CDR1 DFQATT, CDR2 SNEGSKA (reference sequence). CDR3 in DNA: TGCAGTGCTTTTAGCGGGAGCCCTTACAATGAGCAGTTCTTC. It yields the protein CSAFSGSPYNEQFF.

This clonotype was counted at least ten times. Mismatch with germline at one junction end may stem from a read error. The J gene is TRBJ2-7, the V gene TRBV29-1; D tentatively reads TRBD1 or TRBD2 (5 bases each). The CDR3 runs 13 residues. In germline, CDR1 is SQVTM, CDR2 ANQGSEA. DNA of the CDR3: TGCAGCGTTGAAGGTCGGCTAGGGACCGGGCTACGCTTC. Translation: CSVEGRLGTGLRF.

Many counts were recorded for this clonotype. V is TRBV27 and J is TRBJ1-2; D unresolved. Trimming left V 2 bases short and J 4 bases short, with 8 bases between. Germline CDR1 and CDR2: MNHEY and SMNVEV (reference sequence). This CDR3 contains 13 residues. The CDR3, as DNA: TGTGCCAGCAGTTTAAGCGGCAGCTATGGCTACACCTTC. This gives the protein CASSLSGSYGYTF.

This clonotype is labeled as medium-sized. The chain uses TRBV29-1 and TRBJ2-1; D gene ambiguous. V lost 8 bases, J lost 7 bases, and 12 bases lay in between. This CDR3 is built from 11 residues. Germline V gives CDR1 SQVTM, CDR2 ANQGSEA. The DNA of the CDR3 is TGCAGCTTGGGCCGGATTAATGAGCAGTTCTTC. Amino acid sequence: CSLGRINEQFF.

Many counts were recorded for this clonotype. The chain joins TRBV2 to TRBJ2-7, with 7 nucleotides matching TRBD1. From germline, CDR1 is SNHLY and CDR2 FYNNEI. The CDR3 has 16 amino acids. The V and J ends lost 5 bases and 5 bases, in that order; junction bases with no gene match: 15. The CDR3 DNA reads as TGTGCCAGCAGTCTCCCCAGGACAGGATTTTCCGACGAGCAGTACTTC. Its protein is CASSLPRTGFSDEQYF.

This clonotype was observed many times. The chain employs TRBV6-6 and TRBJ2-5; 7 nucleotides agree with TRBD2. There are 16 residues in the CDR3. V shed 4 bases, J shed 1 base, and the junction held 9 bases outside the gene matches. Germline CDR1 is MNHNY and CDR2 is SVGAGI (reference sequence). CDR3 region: CASSFPLGGTQETQYF. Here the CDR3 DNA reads TGTGCCAGCAGTTTCCCTCTCGGGGGGACCCAAGAGACCCAGTACTTC.

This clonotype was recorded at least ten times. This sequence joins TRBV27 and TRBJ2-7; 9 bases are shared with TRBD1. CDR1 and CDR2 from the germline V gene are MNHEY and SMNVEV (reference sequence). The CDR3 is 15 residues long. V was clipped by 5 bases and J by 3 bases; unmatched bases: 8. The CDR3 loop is CASSRYRTGDYEQYF. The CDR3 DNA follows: TGTGCCAGCAGTCGCTACCGGACAGGGGACTACGAGCAGTACTTC.

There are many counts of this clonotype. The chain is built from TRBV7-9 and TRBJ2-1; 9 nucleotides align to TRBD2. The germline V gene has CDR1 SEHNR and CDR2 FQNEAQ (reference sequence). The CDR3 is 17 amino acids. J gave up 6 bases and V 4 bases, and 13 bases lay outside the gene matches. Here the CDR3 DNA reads TGTGCCAGCAGCTCAAGGGGGAGTCTAGCGGGAATCAATGAGCAGTTCTTC. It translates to CASSSRGSLAGINEQFF.